This TCR beta chain was identified in a study of identical twins. Regarding the study as a whole: Fewer insertions marked abundant cord blood beta clonotypes; young adult naive trended weakly, memory not at all. Modelling underestimated the level of out-of-frame TCR alpha sharing observed in monozygotic twins.

The CDR3 length is 15 residues. Germline-derived CDR1 and CDR2 are SNHLY and FYNNEI. The ends were cut back, 6 bases at V and 5 bases at J, with 16 bases in the middle. TCRdb reprocessed the 5' RACE reads via MiXCR and lists one record per CDR3 protein. The sample includes around 530,000 distinct CDR3 sequences, over 12% of them seen just once. This clonotype was recorded a few times. Its antigen is as yet unknown. Each donor was a healthy Caucasian. The same data also contributed to another study, on yellow fever vaccine responses in identical twins.

This chain connects TRBV2 to TRBJ2-2, with a weak D call TRBD1 (6 bases). The specimen was CD4+ T cells sorted from blood. The receptor's source is a woman under 30 in good health. The CDR3, as DNA: TGTGCCAGCAGCGAGCTTTGGACAGCAACCGGGGAGCTGTTTTTT. It specifies CASSELWTATGELFF.